The entry that follows covers one TCR beta chain sequence. The record originates from a study of blood T cell repertoires in COVID-19. Overall study: Both acute and convalescent COVID-19 samples were obtained from the United States, Italy and Spain.

Original data processing: Estimation of nucleated cell counts relied on the amplification of reference gene primers. Clones were sequenced by immunoSEQ multiplex PCR, and TCRdb holds only the in-frame ones, with some missing. V and J calls and clone size are those listed in that table; D and trimming were worked out from the DNA. The sample lists 46,000 or so clones, 90% seen once, with around a fifth in the top ten. This sequence was found in a man aged 65 to 79 with active COVID-19. Sequencing used peripheral blood.

CDR3 protein: CAISESAGARETQYF. CDR3 coding DNA: TGTGCCATCAGTGAGTCGGCAGGGGCCCGGGAGACCCAGTACTTC. V is TRBV10-3 and J is TRBJ2-5, with TRBD1 as a possible D gene (6 bases). CDR3 length: 15 amino acids. Trimming removed 0 bases at V and 5 bases at J, with 13 bases between. The germline gives CDR1 ENHRY, CDR2 SYGVKD.